The present TCR beta chain was sequenced within a study of cytomegalovirus exposure and HLA in healthy donors (dated by TCRdb to about 2017). With regard to the full study: An earlier analysis of some 600 of the donors reported about 260 Gb of sequence data and 100 million to 120 million unique TCR beta sequences obtained from roughly 180 million T cells. An early release covering 550 to 700 HLA-typed donors comprised about 300 gigabases of sequencing data and approximately 85 million unique TCR sequences. Of the 350 to 450 genotyped donors, 65% to 90% were placed in the genetic ancestry cluster associated with self-reported Caucasian donors. The study aimed to test whether signatures of past pathogen exposure could be identified by cataloging public T cell receptors. The T cell repertoires of 550 to 850 subjects were profiled by immunosequencing and related to cytomegalovirus serostatus. A separate validation cohort of over 95 different subjects was used in addition to the roughly 640-subject first cohort. The study combined high-throughput TCR immunosequencing, statistical association of individual TCRs with disease status, and machine learning to predict cytomegalovirus infection status. To study patterns of TCR occurrence, a later analysis re-analyzed previously published TCR beta repertoires from 550 to 800 donors and added high-resolution HLA genotyping. In the later analysis, no new phenotypic data were used to find candidate immune exposures; instead, reliance was placed on TCR beta sequences and their occurrence across donors. To decide whether each TCR beta V gene segment behaved as functional or pseudogenic, an earlier analysis of some 580 of the donors relied on high-throughput TCR beta sequencing. Donor age, sex, ethnicity and CMV serostatus were collected together with the repertoire data. A later genetic analysis used genome-wide SNP genotypes for about 65% of the 666 donors, treating that subset as a discovery cohort. All discovery cohort repertoires had been generated using a single sequencing platform. HLA typing included class I and class II loci at four-digit resolution. Typing coverage varied by locus: roughly 629-630 donors for A, B, C, DRB1 and DQB1; under 550 for DQA1; 600 to 610 for DPA1; around 450 for DPB1. Four or five DR-DQ haplotypes were handled as single units for association and clustering because linkage in the cohort was strong. Among roughly 400 genotyped donors of the cohort, an average of approximately 200,000 unique TCR beta nucleotide sequences was sequenced per donor, of which approximately 19% were non-productive. Study-level results and caveats: Roughly 15 rarely observed V segments, including chromosome 9 orphons, were excluded from the earlier analysis of about 610 of the donors because counts were too low. A further reported finding was that TCR beta sequences accurately predicted the HLA-A and HLA-B alleles for most subjects in the first cohort. While some public TCRs were present in many individuals, most TCR sequences turned up only very rarely across donors. The presence/absence analyses assumed that sequencing depth was roughly uniform across donors, and that assumption may not be true. In an earlier analysis of 587 of the donors, most TCR beta V segments appeared in productive rearrangements about 87% or about 30% of the time, broadly matching IMGT annotations. A cluster of highly shared sequence variants was judged likely to represent a technical artifact of the sequencing pipeline. Correlated functional status among segregating V segments might be attributable to linkage disequilibrium, but an unknown experimental factor could not be ruled out. At a false discovery rate of 0.05, a later analysis linked under 20,000 TCR beta sequences to specific HLA alleles. This cohort had only TCR beta chains sequenced, and the lack of alpha or paired-chain data limited which features could be detected. A later analysis reported that several top co-occurrence clusters appeared linked to parvovirus B19, influenza, CMV and Epstein-Barr virus. Some IMGT-functional V segments, including TRBV6-2 and TRBV6-3, could not be distinguished by the 87-base-pair reads and were therefore excluded. Three of the identified cytomegalovirus-associated TCR beta chains were confirmed in vitro to be specific for cytomegalovirus antigens. A later analysis found that HLA-associated TCR beta chains were more clonally expanded and had lower generation probabilities than equally common non-associated chains. In a later analysis, the rate of TCR association differed among HLA loci, with DRB1 alleles having the most associated TCRs and HLA-C alleles having the fewest. A later genetic analysis reported fewer N-insertions in productive TCRs among donors in an Asian-associated ancestry cluster than the approximately 670-donor mean. For the cohort, immune exposure information was limited to CMV serostatus. The classifier was reported to diagnose cytomegalovirus status with high specificity and sensitivity in both the original and validation cohorts. It was suggested by the authors that the approach could potentially be generalized to other disease states and immunological phenotypes. Because HLA typing was missing for some donors at each locus, association tests included only the typed subset. The study gave a list of roughly 150 TCR beta chains associated with cytomegalovirus. Most CMV-associated TCR beta chains appeared to be HLA-restricted in a later analysis, and the HLA associations seemed to be driven largely by CMV exposure. When HLA alleles, especially DR and DQ, strongly co-occurred, TCR associations were difficult to assign to individual alleles. V-gene and J-gene trimming of TCR beta chains was associated with a missense DCLRE1C variant in a later genetic analysis, and the association was replicated in an independent cohort.

Libraries were constructed by the immunoSEQ multiplex PCR assay. A mixture of 60 forward primers for TCR Vbeta segments and 13 reverse primers for TCR Jbeta segments was used in the multiplex PCR. The CDR3 region of rearranged TCR beta genes was amplified from genomic DNA with a multiplex PCR assay. On the Illumina HiSeq System, the amplified TCR beta libraries were sequenced as 87-base-pair reads. In the original analysis: A later analysis counted about 80 million unique TCR beta chains across the approximately 700 repertoires, and around 12 million of these chains were shared by at least two donors. Raw reads were error-corrected and collapsed into unique sequences by a nearest-neighbor algorithm in which closely related sequences were merged to remove PCR and sequencing errors. V, D and J gene segments were assigned by aligning CDR3 sequences to IMGT reference sequences. For a sequence to be retained, a match of at least six nucleotides to both a V gene segment and a J gene segment was required. Rearrangements were called productive when the CDR3 lacked stop codons and stayed in frame with V and J; all others were non-productive. Following IMGT convention, CDR3 was defined as the stretch from the second conserved V-encoded cysteine to the conserved J-encoded phenylalanine. In an earlier analysis of more than 550 of the donors, sequences lacking an unambiguous match to a single V gene segment were excluded. In an earlier analysis of 450 to 700 of the donors, V segments were called functional above 56.7% productive rearrangements and were called segregating when the between-donor standard deviation exceeded 5%. A statistical classification framework was developed to diagnose cytomegalovirus status using the catalog of TCR beta chain sequences. V and J gene assignment, in a later analysis, came from comparing TCR nucleotide sequences with IMGT/GENE-DB human TR gene sequences. In a later analysis, CDR3 sequences and most-parsimonious VDJ recombination scenarios were assigned using the TCRdist pipeline. In a later analysis, every TCR beta chain was defined by the combination of its CDR3 amino acid sequence and its V-gene family, and reads without a unique V-gene family were dropped. In a later analysis, 500 to 700 highly shared, low-generation-probability nucleotide sequences were removed to address suspected cross-contamination and a sequencing artifact. In a later analysis, a clonal expansion index was calculated for each public chain from normalized within-repertoire ranks of inferred template counts. A later analysis computed generation probabilities with a VDJ recombination model fitted to out-of-frame rearrangements, and checked the results against IGoR. In a later analysis, hypergeometric tests were used to score TCR-TCR, TCR-HLA and TCR-CMV co-occurrence, with a repertoire-size bias correction applied to TCR pairs. False discovery rates were estimated in a later analysis by permuting HLA or CMV assignments 20 times. In a later analysis, co-occurring TCRs were grouped with DBSCAN, and TCRdist sequence similarity was added when clustering was performed within HLA-allele-positive subsets. Repertoires with fewer than 30,000 or more than 120,000 public chains were left out of co-occurrence clustering, as were a handful of repertoires with anomalous nucleotide sharing. The table comes from immuneACCESS by way of TCRdb, which keeps in-frame sequences with V and J called. Part of the clones is missing from these tables; in studies checked, under half for an unresolved V gene and the rest for unknown reasons. V and J calls and clone size are those listed in that table; D and trimming were worked out from the DNA. The sample records some 84,000 clones, roughly 80% of which are singletons. The leading ten clones occupy under 2.5% of the sample.

The cohort was made up of 666 healthy bone marrow donors. Cohort members were all nominally healthy when sampled, although unrecorded immune exposures were likely present. The donor tested CMV seronegative, placing the donor among the 350 or so seronegative members of the cohort. A peripheral blood sample was collected from each donor, and TCR beta sequencing was performed on peripheral blood mononuclear cells. The Qiagen DNeasy Blood Extraction Kit was used to extract genomic DNA from the blood cell samples. In the case of this clone: It lacks a known antigen. Base quality data are lacking; no much larger clone is found one base away.

Reading the germline V gene gives CDR1 SGDLS and CDR2 YYNGEE. The CDR3 measures 15 amino acids from cysteine to phenylalanine. Only the CDR3 part of the read is kept: 45 bases, read in frame from the first base. V ends up 4 bases short and J 5 bases short, with an unmatched junction base count of 4. The sequence was obtained from a boy between 10 and 17 years old in good health and CMV-seronegative. Sequencing was performed on PBMCs. Recombination linked TRBV9 to TRBJ2-2, with 11 bases aligning to TRBD1. The bases are TGTGCCAGCAGCAGGGGACAGGGGGAGACCGGGGAGCTGTTTTTT. Its translation reads: CASSRGQGETGELFF. The CDR3, completed at both ends by the reference TRBV9 and TRBJ2-2 genes, gives the full variable domain DSGVTQTPKHLITATGQRVTLRCSPRSGDLSVYWYQQSLDQGLQFLIQYYNGEERAKGNILERFSAQQFPDLHSELNLSSLELGDSALYFCASSRGQGETGELFFGEGSRLTVL.